This T cell receptor (beta chain) was identified during a study of T cell responses to AZD1222 COVID-19 vaccine (dated by TCRdb to the early 2020s). General notes on the study: AZD1222 recipients whose second dose came at about 4 weeks and those whose second dose came at about 12 weeks were combined into one group, since spike-specific TCR depth and breadth did not differ between the two schedules. Trial participants were enrolled into age subgroups of 18-55, 56-69 and 70-plus years, which contained around 140, 26 and 57 TCR-sequenced participants, respectively. TCR sequencing was performed for more than 230 trial participants, of whom approximately 200 were given two doses of AZD1222 and around 26 were given two doses of MenACWY control vaccine.

According to the study, the label for this sample's time point signals: baseline before first vaccination. The vaccinee samples were drawn from two UK trials, COV001 and COV002, one of which was a single-blind randomized controlled phase 2/3 trial testing AZD1222 (ChAdOx1 nCoV-19) in healthy adults. For TCRbeta chain sequencing, PBMC samples were collected from trial participants at day 0 and at day 28 after the second dose. The germline V gene (reference sequence) supplies CDR1 SGHNT and CDR2 YYREEE. Counted from cysteine to phenylalanine, this CDR3 has 15 amino acids. CDR3 DNA is the only sequence kept; it has 45 bases, read in frame from the first base. Ends trimmed: V by 5 bases, J by 7 bases; bases unmatched to a gene: 8. The CDR3 regions of human TCRbeta chains were analyzed by immunosequencing. Per the original workflow: TCRs in the repertoires were matched against a reference library of SARS-CoV-2-specific TCRs that had been generated with the MIRA antigen-specificity platform. Breadth was defined as the fraction of unique TCRs that were SARS-CoV-2-associated, and depth was defined as the fraction of total T cells that were SARS-CoV-2-associated. Using the MIRA data, each spike-specific TCR was assigned both to the spike region to which the TCR was reactive and to a CD4 or CD8 class. Log10-transformed breadth and depth values were compared by one-way ANOVA with Sidak's multiple comparisons tests. Entries here come from immuneACCESS through TCRdb and include only in-frame sequences with V and J called. Some clones fail to appear in such tables; in the studies checked, an unresolved V gene covers under half of the shortfall, and the cause of the remainder is unknown. That table gives V, J and clone size, and the DNA gave D and trimming. The sample data list about 120,000 clones, and 90% of these were observed just once. The ten largest account for 6.9% of the sample.

Results the study describes overall, beyond this receptor: Most participants were white British and females outnumbered males, and the authors suggested that clonal diversity may have been underestimated. Conclusions about previously exposed vaccinees were limited because only six AZD1222 recipients were SARS-CoV-2 seropositive at baseline. Because no day 14 peak-response samples were available, repertoires were characterized only after the peak T cell response. The 56-69-year group was small, and its depth increase did not reach significance, likely because of low power. A significant rise in spike-specific TCR breadth and depth was observed after two AZD1222 doses relative to day 0 and relative to MenACWY recipients. CD4 TCRs associated with the vaccine covered the entire spike protein, and the dominant responses were in regions 160-218 and 743-854. Reportedly, almost half of the unique spike-specific TCRs recognized epitopes lying outside the regions that are mutated in the B.1.351 and B.1.1.7 variants.

This clone was seen a few times. It has no known antigen specificity. One base away there is no much larger clone; base qualities are not given. The sequencing used peripheral blood, collected on day 0 of AZD1222 vaccination. Recombination joined TRBV5-4 with TRBJ2-2, and TRBD1 matches 10 of the central bases. The clonotype originates from an adult in good health. Read as DNA, the sequence is TGTGCCAGCAGACGGACAGGGGGTAGGGGCGGGGAGCTGTTTTTT. Its coded protein is CASRRTGGRGGELFF.